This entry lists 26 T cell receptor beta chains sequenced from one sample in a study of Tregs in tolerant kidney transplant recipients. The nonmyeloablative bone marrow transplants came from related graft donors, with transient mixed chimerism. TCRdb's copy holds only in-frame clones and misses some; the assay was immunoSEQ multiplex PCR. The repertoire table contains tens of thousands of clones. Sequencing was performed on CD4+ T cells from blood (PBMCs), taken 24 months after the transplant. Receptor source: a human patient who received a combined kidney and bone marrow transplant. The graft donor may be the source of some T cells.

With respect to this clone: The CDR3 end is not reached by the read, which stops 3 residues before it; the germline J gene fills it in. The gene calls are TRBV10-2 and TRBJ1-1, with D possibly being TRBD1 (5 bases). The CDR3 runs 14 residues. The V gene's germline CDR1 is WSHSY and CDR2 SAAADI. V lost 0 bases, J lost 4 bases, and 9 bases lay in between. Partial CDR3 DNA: TGCGCCAGCAGTGAGTCCCAGGGCTCCACTGAA. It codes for CASSESQGSTE. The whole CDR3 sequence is CASSESQGSTEAFF.

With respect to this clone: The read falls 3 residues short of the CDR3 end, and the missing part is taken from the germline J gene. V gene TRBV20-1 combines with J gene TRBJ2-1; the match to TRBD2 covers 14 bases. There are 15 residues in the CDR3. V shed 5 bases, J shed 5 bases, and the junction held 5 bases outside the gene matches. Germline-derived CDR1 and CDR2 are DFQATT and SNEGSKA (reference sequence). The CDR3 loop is CSAPTSGRENNEQFF. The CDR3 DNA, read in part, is TGCAGTGCTCCGACTAGCGGGAGGGAAAACAATGAG.

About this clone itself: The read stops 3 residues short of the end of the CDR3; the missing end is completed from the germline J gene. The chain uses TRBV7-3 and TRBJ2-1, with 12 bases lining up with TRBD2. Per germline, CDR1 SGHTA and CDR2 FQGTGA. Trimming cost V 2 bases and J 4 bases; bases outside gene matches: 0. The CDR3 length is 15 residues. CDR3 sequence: CASSLGLAGYNEQFF. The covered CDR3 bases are TGTGCCAGCAGCTTAGGACTAGCGGGGTACAATGAG.

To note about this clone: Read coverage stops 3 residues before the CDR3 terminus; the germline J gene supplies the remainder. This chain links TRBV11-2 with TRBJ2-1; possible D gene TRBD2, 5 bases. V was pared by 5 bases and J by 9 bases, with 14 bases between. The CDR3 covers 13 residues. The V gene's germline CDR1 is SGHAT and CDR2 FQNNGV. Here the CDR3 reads CASSQERTGEQFF. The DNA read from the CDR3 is TGTGCCAGCAGCCAGGAGAGGACTGGTGAG.

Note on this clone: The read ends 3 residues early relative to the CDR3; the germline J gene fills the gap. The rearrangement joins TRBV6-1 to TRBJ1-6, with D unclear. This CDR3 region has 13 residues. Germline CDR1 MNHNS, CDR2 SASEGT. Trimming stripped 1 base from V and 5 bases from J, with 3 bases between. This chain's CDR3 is CASSEVNNSPLHF. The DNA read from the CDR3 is TGTGCCAGCAGTGAAGTCAATAATTCACCC.

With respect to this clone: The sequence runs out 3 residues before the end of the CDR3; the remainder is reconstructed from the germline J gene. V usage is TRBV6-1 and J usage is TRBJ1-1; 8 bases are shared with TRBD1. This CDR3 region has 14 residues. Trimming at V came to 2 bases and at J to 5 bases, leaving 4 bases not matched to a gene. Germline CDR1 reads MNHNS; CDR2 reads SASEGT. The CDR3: CASSEQGARTEAFF. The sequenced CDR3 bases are TGTGCCAGCAGTGAACAGGGGGCAAGGACTGAA.

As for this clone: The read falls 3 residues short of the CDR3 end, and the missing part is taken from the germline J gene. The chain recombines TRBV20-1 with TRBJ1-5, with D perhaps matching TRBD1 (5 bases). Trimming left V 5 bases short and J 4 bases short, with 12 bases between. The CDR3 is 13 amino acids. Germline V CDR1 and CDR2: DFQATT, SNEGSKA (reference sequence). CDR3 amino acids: CSAAPDRNQPQHF. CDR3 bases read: TGCAGTGCTGCCCCCGACAGAAATCAGCCC.

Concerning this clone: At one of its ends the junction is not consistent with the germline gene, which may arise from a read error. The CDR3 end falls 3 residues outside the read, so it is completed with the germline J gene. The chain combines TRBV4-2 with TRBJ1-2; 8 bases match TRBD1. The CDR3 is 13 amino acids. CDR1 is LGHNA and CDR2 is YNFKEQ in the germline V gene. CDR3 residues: CASSPQGAYGYTF. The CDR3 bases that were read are TGCGCCAGCAGCCCCCAGGGGGCGTATGGC.

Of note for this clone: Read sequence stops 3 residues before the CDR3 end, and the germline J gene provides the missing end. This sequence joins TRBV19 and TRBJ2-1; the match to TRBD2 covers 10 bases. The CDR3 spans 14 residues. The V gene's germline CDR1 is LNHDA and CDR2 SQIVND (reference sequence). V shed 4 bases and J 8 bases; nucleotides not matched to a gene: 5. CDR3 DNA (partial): TGTGCCAGTAGTAAAATAGCGGGAGGTTATGAG. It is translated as CASSKIAGGYE. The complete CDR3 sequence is CASSKIAGGYEQFF.

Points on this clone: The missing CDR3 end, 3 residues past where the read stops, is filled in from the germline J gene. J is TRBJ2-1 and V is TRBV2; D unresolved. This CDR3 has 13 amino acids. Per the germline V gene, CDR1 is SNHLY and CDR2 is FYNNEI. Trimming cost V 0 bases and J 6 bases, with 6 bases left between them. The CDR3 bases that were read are TGTGCCAGCAGTGAAGCGCACTTCAATGAG. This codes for CASSEAHFNE. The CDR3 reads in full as CASSEAHFNEQFF.

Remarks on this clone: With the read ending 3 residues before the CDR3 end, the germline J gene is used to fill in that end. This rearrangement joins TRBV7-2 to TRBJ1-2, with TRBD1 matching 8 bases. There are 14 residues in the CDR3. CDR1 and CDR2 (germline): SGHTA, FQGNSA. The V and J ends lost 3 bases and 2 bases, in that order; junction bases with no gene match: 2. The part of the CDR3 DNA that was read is TGTGCCAGCAGCTTCCGGGACAGGAACTATGGC. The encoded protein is CASSFRDRNYG. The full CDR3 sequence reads CASSFRDRNYGYTF.

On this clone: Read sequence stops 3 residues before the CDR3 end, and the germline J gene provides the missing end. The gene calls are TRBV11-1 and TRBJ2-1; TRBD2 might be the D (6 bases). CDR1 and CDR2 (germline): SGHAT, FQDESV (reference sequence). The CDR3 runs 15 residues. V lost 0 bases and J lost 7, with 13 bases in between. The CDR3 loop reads CASSLASGGWNEQFF. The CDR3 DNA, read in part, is TGTGCCAGCAGCTTAGCTAGCGGAGGCTGGAATGAG.

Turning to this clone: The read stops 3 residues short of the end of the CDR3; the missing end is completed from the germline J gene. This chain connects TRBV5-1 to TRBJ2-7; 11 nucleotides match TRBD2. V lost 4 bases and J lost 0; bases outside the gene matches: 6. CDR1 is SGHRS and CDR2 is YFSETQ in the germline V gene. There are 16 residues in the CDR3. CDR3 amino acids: CASSKTSGGTSYEQYF. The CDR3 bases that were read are TGCGCCAGCAGCAAAACTAGCGGGGGAACCTCCTACGAG.

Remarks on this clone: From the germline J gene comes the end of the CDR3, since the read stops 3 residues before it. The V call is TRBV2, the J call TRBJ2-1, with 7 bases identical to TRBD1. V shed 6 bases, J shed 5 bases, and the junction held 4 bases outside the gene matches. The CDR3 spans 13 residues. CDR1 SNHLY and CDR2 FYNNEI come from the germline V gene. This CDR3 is CASRRDRNNEQFF. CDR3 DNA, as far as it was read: TGTGCCAGCAGGAGGGACAGAAACAATGAG.

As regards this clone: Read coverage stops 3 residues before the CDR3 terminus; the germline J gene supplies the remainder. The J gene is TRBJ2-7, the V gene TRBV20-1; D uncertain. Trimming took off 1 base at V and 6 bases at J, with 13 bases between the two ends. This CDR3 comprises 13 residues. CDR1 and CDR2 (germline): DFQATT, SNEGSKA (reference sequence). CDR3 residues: CSARGPQHPEQYF. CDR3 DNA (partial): TGCAGTGCTAGAGGTCCCCAACACCCCGAG.

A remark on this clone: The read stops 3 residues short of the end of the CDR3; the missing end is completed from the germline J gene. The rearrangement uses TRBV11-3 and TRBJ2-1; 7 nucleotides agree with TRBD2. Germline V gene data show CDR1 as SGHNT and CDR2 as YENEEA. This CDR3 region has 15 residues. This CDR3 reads CASRPPRERYNEQFF. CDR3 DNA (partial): TGTGCAAGTCGCCCCCCGCGGGAGCGCTACAATGAG.

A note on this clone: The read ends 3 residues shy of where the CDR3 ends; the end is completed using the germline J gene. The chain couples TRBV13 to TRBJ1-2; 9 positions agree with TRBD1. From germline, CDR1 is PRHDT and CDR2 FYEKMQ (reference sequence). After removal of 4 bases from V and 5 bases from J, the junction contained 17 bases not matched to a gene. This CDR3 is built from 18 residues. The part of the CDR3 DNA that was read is TGTGCCAGCAGCTCCTCCGGGACAGGGAACTTCTGGGGATATGGC. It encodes CASSSSGTGNFWGYG. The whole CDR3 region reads CASSSSGTGNFWGYGYTF.

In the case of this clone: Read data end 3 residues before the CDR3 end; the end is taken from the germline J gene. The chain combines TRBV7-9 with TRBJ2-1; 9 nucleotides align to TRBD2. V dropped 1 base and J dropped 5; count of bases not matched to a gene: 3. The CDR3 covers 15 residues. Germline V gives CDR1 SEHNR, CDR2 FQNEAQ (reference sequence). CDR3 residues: CASSLVVAGDNEQFF. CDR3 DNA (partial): TGTGCCAGCAGCTTAGTGGTAGCGGGGGACAATGAG.

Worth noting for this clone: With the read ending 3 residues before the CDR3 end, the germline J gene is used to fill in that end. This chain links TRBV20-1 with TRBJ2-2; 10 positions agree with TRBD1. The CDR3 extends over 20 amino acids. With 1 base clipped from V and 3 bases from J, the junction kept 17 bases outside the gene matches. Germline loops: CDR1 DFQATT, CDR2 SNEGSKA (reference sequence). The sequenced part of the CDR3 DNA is TGCAGTGCTAGAGGGGGTCGTCGGGACAGGGGCCTCAGTTACACCGGGGAG. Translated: CSARGGRRDRGLSYTGE. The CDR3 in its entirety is CSARGGRRDRGLSYTGELFF.

CDR3 sequence reads: CSVEDGGGNVYEQYF. The part of the CDR3 DNA that was read is TGCAGCGTTGAAGACGGCGGGGGGAACGTCTACGAG. V is TRBV29-1 and J is TRBJ2-7; 8 nucleotides agree with TRBD2. The sequence runs out 3 residues before the end of the CDR3; the remainder is reconstructed from the germline J gene. Trimming removed 0 bases from V and 3 bases from J; junction bases left unmatched: 7. Germline V gene data show CDR1 as SQVTM and CDR2 as ANQGSEA. CDR3 length equals 15 residues.

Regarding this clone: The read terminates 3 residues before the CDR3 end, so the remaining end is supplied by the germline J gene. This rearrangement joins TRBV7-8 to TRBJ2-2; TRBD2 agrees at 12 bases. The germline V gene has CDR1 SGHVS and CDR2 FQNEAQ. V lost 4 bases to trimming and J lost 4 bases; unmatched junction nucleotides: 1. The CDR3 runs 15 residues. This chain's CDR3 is CASSWTSGTTGELFF. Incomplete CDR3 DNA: TGTGCCAGCAGCTGGACTAGCGGGACCACCGGGGAG.

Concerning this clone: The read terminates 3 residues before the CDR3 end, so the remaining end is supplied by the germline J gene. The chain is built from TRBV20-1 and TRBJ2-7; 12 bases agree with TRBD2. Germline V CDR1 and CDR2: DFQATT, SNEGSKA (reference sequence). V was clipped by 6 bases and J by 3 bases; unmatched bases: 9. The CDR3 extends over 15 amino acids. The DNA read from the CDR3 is TGCAGTGCCCACGCCGGGACTAGCGGGCACTACGAG. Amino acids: CSAHAGTSGHYE. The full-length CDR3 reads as CSAHAGTSGHYEQYF.

The sequenced CDR3 bases are TGCAGTGCTAGAGATTCTGTCAGGGGGCTCTATCAGCCC. As protein: CSARDSVRGLYQP. The whole CDR3 is CSARDSVRGLYQPQHF. The chain couples TRBV20-1 to TRBJ1-5, with 8 nucleotides matching TRBD1. The CDR3 goes on 3 residues after the read ends, and that part is filled in from the germline J gene. CDR1 and CDR2 (germline): DFQATT, SNEGSKA (reference sequence). The V gene end was trimmed by 0 bases and the J gene end by 5 bases; junction bases not matched to a gene: 9. The CDR3 is 16 residues long.

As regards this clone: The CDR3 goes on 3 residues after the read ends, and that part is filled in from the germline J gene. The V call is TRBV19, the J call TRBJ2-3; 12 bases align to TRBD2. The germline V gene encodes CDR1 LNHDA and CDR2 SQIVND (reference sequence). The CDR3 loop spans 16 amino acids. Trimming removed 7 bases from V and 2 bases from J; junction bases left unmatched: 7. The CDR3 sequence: CASKKLAGGVTDTQYF. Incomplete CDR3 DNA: TGTGCCAGTAAGAAACTAGCGGGAGGAGTCACAGATACG.

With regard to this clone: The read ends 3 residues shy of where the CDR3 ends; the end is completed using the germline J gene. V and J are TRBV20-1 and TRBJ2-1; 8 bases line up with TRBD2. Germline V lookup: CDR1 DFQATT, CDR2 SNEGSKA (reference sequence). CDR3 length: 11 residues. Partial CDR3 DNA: TGCAGACCACTAGCGGACAATGAG. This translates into CRPLADNE. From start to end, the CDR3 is CRPLADNEQFF.

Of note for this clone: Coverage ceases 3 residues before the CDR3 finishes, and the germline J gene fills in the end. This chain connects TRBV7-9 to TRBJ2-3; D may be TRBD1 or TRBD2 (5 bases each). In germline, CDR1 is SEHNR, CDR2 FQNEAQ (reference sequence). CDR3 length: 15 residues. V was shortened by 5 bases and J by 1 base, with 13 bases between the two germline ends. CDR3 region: CASSPQRGGTDTQYF. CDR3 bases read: TGTGCCAGCAGCCCACAAAGAGGGGGCACAGATACG.